This TCR beta chain was profiled in a study of OX40 agonist ivuxolimab in advanced cancers. Study details: Across the patients, intravenous ivuxolimab was delivered every 2 weeks at 0.01 to 10 mg/kg. Two cutaneous melanoma patients and one hepatocellular carcinoma patient, three in all, had partial responses.

Overall study results and limits: In the 0.1 to 3.0 mg/kg range, CD4+ and CD8+ blood T cells had expanded clonally by week 6.

Libraries were prepared by immunoSEQ multiplex PCR; TCRdb keeps only in-frame clonotypes and omits some of them. The sample has tens of thousands of clones; approximately 92% are singletons. Worth noting for this clone: Its antigen is still unknown.

CDR3 length: 14 amino acids. Germline CDR1 is SGHRS and CDR2 is YFSETQ. The TCR sequence derives from an adult with an advanced solid tumor such as melanoma, head and neck, liver or kidney cancer. Specimen: CD4+ or CD8+ T cells sorted from blood, collected in a trial of the OX40 agonist ivuxolimab. The chain uses TRBV5-1 and TRBJ2-5; 11 bases are shared with TRBD2. The better agreement between TRBJ2-7 and the DNA end casts doubt on the J call. The CDR3 sequence: CASSSGLAVSEQYF. The DNA of the CDR3 is TGCGCCAGCAGCTCGGGACTAGCGGTATCCGAGCAGTACTTC.